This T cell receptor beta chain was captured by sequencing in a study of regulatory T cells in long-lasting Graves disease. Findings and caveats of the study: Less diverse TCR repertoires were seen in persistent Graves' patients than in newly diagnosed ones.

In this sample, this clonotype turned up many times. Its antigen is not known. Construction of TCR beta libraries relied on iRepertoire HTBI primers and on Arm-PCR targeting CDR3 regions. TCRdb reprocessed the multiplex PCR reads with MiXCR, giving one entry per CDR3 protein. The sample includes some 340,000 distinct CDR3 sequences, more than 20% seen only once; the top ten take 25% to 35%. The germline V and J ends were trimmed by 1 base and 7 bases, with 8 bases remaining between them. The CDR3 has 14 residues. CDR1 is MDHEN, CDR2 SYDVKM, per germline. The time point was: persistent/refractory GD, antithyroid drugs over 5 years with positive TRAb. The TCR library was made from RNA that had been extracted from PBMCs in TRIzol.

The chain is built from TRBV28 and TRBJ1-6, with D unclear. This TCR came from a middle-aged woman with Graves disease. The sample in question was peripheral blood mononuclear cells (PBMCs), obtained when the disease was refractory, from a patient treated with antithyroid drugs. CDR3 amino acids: CASSLLFENSPLHF. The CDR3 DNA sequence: TGTGCCAGCAGTTTATTGTTTGAAAATTCACCCCTCCACTTT.